This T cell receptor (beta chain) was recovered during a study of shared T cell receptors in the human thymus. Repertoires were generated with immunoSEQ multiplex PCR, while TCRdb's copy carries only in-frame clones and drops some. The data contain approximately 660,000 clones, roughly 88% of them singletons. The J segment lost 1 base and the V segment lost 9 bases, leaving 5 bases of the junction unmatched. This CDR3 has 13 residues. Germline V gene lookup returns CDR1 ENHRY and CDR2 SYGVKD. This sample also belongs to another study, concerning human thymus T cells.

Material: thymocytes. This TCR came from a boy younger than two with a congenital heart defect. V usage is TRBV10-3 and J usage is TRBJ1-1, with 7 bases aligning to TRBD1. This chain's CDR3 is CAIQHRGNTEAFF. The CDR3, as DNA: TGTGCCATTCAACACAGGGGGAACACTGAAGCTTTCTTT.